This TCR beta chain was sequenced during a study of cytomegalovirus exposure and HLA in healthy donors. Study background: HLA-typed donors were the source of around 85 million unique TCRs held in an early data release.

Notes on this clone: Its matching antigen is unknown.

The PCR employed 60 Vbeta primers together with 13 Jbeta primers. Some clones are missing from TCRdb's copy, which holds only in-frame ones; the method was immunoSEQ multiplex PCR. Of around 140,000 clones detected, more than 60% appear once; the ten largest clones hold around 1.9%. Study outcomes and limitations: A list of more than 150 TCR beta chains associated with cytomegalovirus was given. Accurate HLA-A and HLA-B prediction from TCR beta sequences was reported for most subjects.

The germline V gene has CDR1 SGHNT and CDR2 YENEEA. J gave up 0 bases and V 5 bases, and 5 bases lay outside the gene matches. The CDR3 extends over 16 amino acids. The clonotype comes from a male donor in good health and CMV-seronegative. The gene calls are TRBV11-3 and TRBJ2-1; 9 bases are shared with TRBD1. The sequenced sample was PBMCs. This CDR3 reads CASSPTGGSSYNEQFF. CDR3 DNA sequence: TGTGCCAGCAGCCCTACAGGGGGCAGCTCCTACAATGAGCAGTTCTTC. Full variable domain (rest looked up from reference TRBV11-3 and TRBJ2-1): EAGVVQSPRYKIIEKKQPVAFWCNPISGHNTLYWYLQNLGQGPELLIRYENEEAVDDSQLPKDRFSAERLKGVDSTLKIQPAELGDSAVYLCASSPTGGSSYNEQFFGPGTRLTVL.